This T cell receptor (beta chain) came from a study of OX40 agonist ivuxolimab in advanced cancers. Overall study findings and caveats: Low clonal expansion, among the lowest seen, marked partial responders at 0.1-3.0 mg/kg.

Autoimmune disease history or systemic immunosuppression meant exclusion. To note about this clone: The antigen is undetermined.

The V end was cut by 4 bases, the J end by 1 base, with 14 bases between. Germline-derived CDR1 and CDR2 are SGHAT and FQNNGV. This CDR3 spans 16 amino acids. TCRdb keeps only in-frame clones here, not all; method: immunoSEQ multiplex PCR. The sample includes some 140,000 clones, under 95% of them seen just once. The sequence was collected from an adult with an advanced solid tumor such as melanoma, head and neck, liver or kidney cancer. Material: CD4+ or CD8+ T cells sorted from blood, obtained in a trial of the OX40 agonist ivuxolimab. The chain joins TRBV11-2 to TRBJ1-3; D gene unclear. The CDR3 sequence is CASSSALSGSGNTIYF. The CDR3 DNA sequence: TGTGCCAGCAGCTCCGCCCTTTCGGGGTCTGGAAACACCATATATTTT.